The rows below give T cell receptor beta chains drawn from one sample of a study of T-cell reconstitution after alpha-beta-depleted transplantation in children. TCRdb itself ran the PCR reads through MiXCR, one entry per CDR3 protein. The sample yields roughly 24,000 distinct CDR3 sequences, 9.5% to 13% seen once. Specimen: PBMCs from the stem cell graft donor, collected from the stem cell graft. The receptors were sampled from a human donor who donated a stem cell graft to a child with chronic granulomatous disease. CDR3s include the opening cysteine and the closing phenylalanine or tryptophan. A D gene is named only where the DNA matches it firmly. Some rows mark clone size as missing; the rest say once, few, many or name a class of expanded clone.

size	D	V	J	DNA	CDR3
many	NA	TRBV24-1	TRBJ2-2	TGTGCCACCAGTGGTACGAACACCGGGGAGCTGTTTTTT	CATSGTNTGELFF
many	TRBD1	TRBV27	TRBJ1-2	TGTGCCAGCAGTTTTTCCCAGGGGGGAGGTAAAAATGGCTACACCTTC	CASSFSQGGGKNGYTF
medium-sized	TRBD1	TRBV20-1	TRBJ2-2	TGCAGTGCTAGACGGGACAGTACATTCACCGGGGAGCTGTTTTTT	CSARRDSTFTGELFF
many	NA	TRBV5-5	TRBJ1-5	TGTGCCAGCAGCTTGTGGGACAATAGCAATCAGCCCCAGCATTTT	CASSLWDNSNQPQHF
many	NA	TRBV7-2	TRBJ2-3	TGTGCCAGCAGCTTAACGGGCGGAGCTAGCACAGATACGCAGTATTTT	CASSLTGGASTDTQYF
many	NA	TRBV5-6	TRBJ2-1	TGTGCCAGCAGCTTCAGGGTTTACAATGAGCAGTTCTTC	CASSFRVYNEQFF
many	NA	TRBV7-3	TRBJ2-7	TGTGCCAGCAGCTTAAGTCCAGGGAGCCTCTACGAGCAGTACTTC	CASSLSPGSLYEQYF
many	TRBD2	TRBV10-3	TRBJ2-5	TGTGCCATCAGCGGGGGGGAGACCCAGTACTTC	CAISGGETQYF
NA	NA	TRBV3-1	TRBJ2-1	TGTGCCATCAGCCAACTACAGGGCAACAATGAGCAGTTCTTC	CAISQLQGNNEQFF
NA	NA	TRBV7-2	TRBJ2-2	TGTGCCAGCAGAGGGCCAGGGACGAACACCGGGGAGCTGTTTTTT	CASRGPGTNTGELFF
many	NA	TRBV5-1	TRBJ2-5	TGCGCCAGCAGCTTATTGAGTAACCAAGAGACCCAGTACTTC	CASSLLSNQETQYF
many	NA	TRBV28	TRBJ1-2	TGTGCCAGCAGCCGGGGAAGAAACCTATATGGCTACACCTTC	CASSRGRNLYGYTF
many	NA	TRBV6-5	TRBJ1-2	TGTGCCAGCAGTTCCCGGGCCGGTCACTATGGCTACACCTTC	CASSSRAGHYGYTF
many	NA	TRBV7-9	TRBJ2-1	TGTGCCACCGGCCTAGCCTCTTATGAGCAGTTCTTC	CATGLASYEQFF
many	NA	TRBV29-1	TRBJ2-1	TGCAGCGTTGGTCGTGCTACGGGTGGGCGGGGGCTCTCCAATGAGCAGTTCTTC	CSVGRATGGRGLSNEQFF
few	NA	TRBV7-8	TRBJ2-3	TGTGCCAGCAGCTTAGAGAGACAGACGCCGAGCACAGATACGCAGTATTTT	CASSLERQTPSTDTQYF
many	NA	TRBV27	TRBJ1-5	TGTGCCAGCAGTTTAATGGGGACGGCGAATCAGCCCCAGCATTTT	CASSLMGTANQPQHF
few	NA	TRBV7-9	TRBJ1-2	TGTGCCAGCAGCCGAGACAGCTATGGCTACACCTTC	CASSRDSYGYTF
many	TRBD1	TRBV6-5	TRBJ2-3	TGTGCCAGCAGTAGGGGGACAGGGGGCGTATGGAGCGATACGCAGTATTTT	CASSRGTGGVWSDTQYF
many	TRBD1	TRBV7-8	TRBJ1-6	TGTGCCAGCAGCTTAGAACCTCAGGGGGTCAGTTCACCCCTCCACTTT	CASSLEPQGVSSPLHF
medium-sized	NA	TRBV7-9	TRBJ2-7	TGTGCCAGCAGACCCGCAGGGGCCTCCTCCTACGAGCAGTACTTC	CASRPAGASSYEQYF
many	TRBD2	TRBV9	TRBJ2-3	TGTGCCAGCAGCGGTAGCGGGAGCACAGATACGCAGTATTTT	CASSGSGSTDTQYF